The 32 T cell receptor beta chains below come from one sample, sequenced in a study of blood T cell repertoires in COVID-19. TCRdb keeps only in-frame clones here, not all; method: immunoSEQ multiplex PCR. In the table there are tens of thousands of clones, more than 70% of which are singletons. Sample: peripheral blood. The receptors were gathered from a woman older than 75 with active COVID-19.

This chain connects TRBV18 to TRBJ1-6; TRBD1 matches 9 bases. Germline V gives CDR1 KGHSH, CDR2 LQKENI. Unmatched junction bases numbered 2, after V lost 3 bases and J lost 8 bases. There are 14 residues in the CDR3. In nucleotides, the CDR3 is TGTGCCAGCTCACCGGGACAGGGAGATTCACCCCTCCACTTT. The encoded protein is CASSPGQGDSPLHF.

The gene calls are TRBV12-3 or TRBV12-4 and TRBJ2-1; no clear D. V was pared by 6 bases and J by 4 bases, with 4 bases between. The CDR3 consists of 11 residues. The chain's CDR3 is CASSLYNEQFF. DNA of the CDR3: TGTGCCAGCAGCCTGTACAATGAGCAGTTCTTC.

The count of this clone is one. The J gene is TRBJ1-2, the V gene TRBV6-6; 11 bases are a match to TRBD1. Germline V gives CDR1 MNHNY, CDR2 SVGAGI (reference sequence). Trimming at V came to 7 bases and at J to 7 bases, leaving 8 bases not matched to a gene. The CDR3 is 14 residues long. CDR3 in amino acids: CASTLTGQGAGYTF. The CDR3 DNA reads as TGTGCCAGCACCTTGACCGGACAGGGGGCTGGCTACACCTTC.

This chain uses TRBV29-1 with TRBJ2-1; a weak D match, TRBD2 (5 bases). Germline assignment: CDR1 SQVTM and CDR2 ANQGSEA. Trimming shortened V by 4 bases and J by 10 bases, and 20 bases separated the two germline ends. This CDR3 is 14 amino acids long. CDR3 amino acids: CSVGTSPLSGEQFF. The CDR3 coding sequence is TGCAGCGTTGGTACCTCCCCCCTCTCGGGAGAGCAGTTCTTC.

The chain links TRBV2 to TRBJ2-5; TRBD2 is a possible D gene (6 bases). V shed 2 bases and J shed 0 bases, with 10 bases lying between them. CDR1 is SNHLY and CDR2 is FYNNEI in the germline V gene. The CDR3 contains 15 residues. For the CDR3, the DNA is TGTGCCAGCAGTGAAACTAGCTGGGACCAAGAGACCCAGTACTTC. Amino acid sequence: CASSETSWDQETQYF.

Only one count was recorded for this clone. For the CDR3, the DNA is TGTGCCAGCAGCGTCGGAGAGACCCAGTACTTC. It translates to CASSVGETQYF. This chain links TRBV7-2 with TRBJ2-5; D is ambiguous. CDR3 size: 11 residues. Germline CDR1 and CDR2: SGHTA and FQGNSA. Trimming removed 5 bases at V and 4 bases at J, with 5 bases between.

The V and J genes are TRBV28 and TRBJ1-4; 9 nucleotides line up with TRBD1. V lost 6 bases to trimming and J lost 5 bases; unmatched junction nucleotides: 7. Germline CDR1 reads MDHEN; CDR2 reads SYDVKM. The length of the CDR3 is 15 residues. The CDR3, as DNA: TGTGCCAGCAGGGGCCCCGACAGGGGGAATGAAAAACTGTTTTTT. This sequence encodes CASRGPDRGNEKLFF.

The sample holds one count of this clone. V and J are TRBV27 and TRBJ2-3; possibly TRBD2 for D (5 bases). Germline V gives CDR1 MNHEY, CDR2 SMNVEV (reference sequence). V lost 8 bases and J 0 bases, leaving 21 bases between the germline ends. This CDR3 has 17 amino acids. The CDR3: CASRLVASSTSTDTQYF. The CDR3 DNA reads as TGTGCCAGCCGTCTGGTGGCTAGCAGTACTAGCACAGATACGCAGTATTTT.

This chain joins TRBV7-2 and TRBJ2-3, with TRBD2 matching over 13 bases. CDR3 size: 16 residues. The germline CDR1 and CDR2 sequences are SGHTA and FQGNSA. The V and J ends lost 0 bases and 3 bases, in that order; junction bases with no gene match: 0. CDR3 bases: TGTGCCAGCAGCTTAGCACTAGCGGGAGGGACAGATACGCAGTATTTT. Translation: CASSLALAGGTDTQYF.

This sequence joins TRBV28 and TRBJ1-6, with no clear D. CDR3 length: 15 amino acids. V lost 6 bases and J 7 bases, leaving 16 bases between the germline ends. The germline CDR1 and CDR2 sequences are MDHEN and SYDVKM. The CDR3 nucleotides read TGTGCCAGCAGAGGATCAGCGGGATTGAATTCACCCCTCCACTTT. Residues: CASRGSAGLNSPLHF.

The sample holds one count of this clone. The J gene is TRBJ2-1, the V gene TRBV4-3, with D possibly TRBD2 on 6 matching bases. In germline, CDR1 is LGHNA, CDR2 YSLEER. CDR3 length: 16 amino acids. Deletions cut 0 bases from V and 1 base from J, with 10 bases between. CDR3 nucleotide sequence: TGCGCCAGCAGCCAAGATTATGCGGGATCCTACAATGAGCAGTTCTTC. It specifies CASSQDYAGSYNEQFF.

The chain employs TRBV6-5 and TRBJ2-7; 9 bases align to TRBD2. CDR1 is MNHEY, CDR2 SVGAGI, per germline. The V gene end was trimmed by 6 bases and the J gene end by 3 bases; junction bases not matched to a gene: 9. The CDR3 is 15 amino acids. The CDR3 sequence is CASRPGLAPIYEQYF. For the CDR3, the DNA is TGTGCCAGCAGACCGGGACTAGCTCCGATCTACGAGCAGTACTTC.

The rearrangement links TRBV18 to TRBJ2-2; D is perhaps TRBD2 (6 bases). This CDR3 is built from 14 residues. Germline V lookup: CDR1 KGHSH, CDR2 LQKENI. The ends were cut back, 1 base at V and 5 bases at J, with 8 bases in the middle. CDR3 in DNA: TGTGCCAGCTCACCACGGGGGAGGACCGGGGAGCTGTTTTTT. Protein: CASSPRGRTGELFF.

The V and J genes are TRBV6-5 and TRBJ2-3, with 7 positions matching TRBD1. Looked up from germline, CDR1 is MNHEY and CDR2 is SVGAGI. J was trimmed by 1 base and V by 8 bases; bases with no gene match: 3. The CDR3 runs to 13 residues. As DNA, the CDR3 is TGTGCCAGCGTAACAGGGGGCACAGATACGCAGTATTTT. This encodes CASVTGGTDTQYF.

The chain combines TRBV5-5 with TRBJ2-6, with no clear D. The CDR3 has 15 residues. Trimming removed 4 bases from V and 2 bases from J, with 10 bases in between. Germline assignment: CDR1 SGHKS and CDR2 YYEKEE (reference sequence). This chain's CDR3 is CASSPARTGANVLTF. The CDR3 DNA sequence: TGTGCCAGCAGCCCAGCGCGCACTGGGGCCAACGTCCTGACTTTC.

This clone appeared once. This chain connects TRBV19 to TRBJ2-7, with TRBD1 identical over 7 bases. CDR3 length: 15 amino acids. Germline lookup yields CDR1 LNHDA and CDR2 SQIVND (reference sequence). J lost 1 base, V lost 4 bases, and 7 bases had no gene match. The CDR3 sequence: CASSTVSTGSYEQYF. CDR3 DNA sequence: TGTGCCAGTAGTACAGTCTCGACAGGGTCCTACGAGCAGTACTTC.

The chain combines TRBV5-1 with TRBJ1-5; 9 nucleotides line up with TRBD1. V lost 4 bases to trimming and J lost 4 bases; unmatched junction nucleotides: 6. CDR1 and CDR2 (germline): SGHRS, YFSETQ. CDR3 size: 15 residues. CDR3 coding DNA: TGCGCCAGCAGCCGGACAGGGGATCCTAATCAGCCCCAGCATTTT. It is translated as CASSRTGDPNQPQHF.

This sequence joins TRBV2 and TRBJ2-7; D is perhaps TRBD2 (6 bases). This CDR3 region has 14 residues. V lost 3 bases and J 0 bases, leaving 9 bases between the germline ends. Germline lookup yields CDR1 SNHLY and CDR2 FYNNEI. This CDR3 is CASSEVADSYEQYF. CDR3 nucleotide sequence: TGTGCCAGCAGTGAGGTAGCGGACTCCTACGAGCAGTACTTC.

The chain couples TRBV29-1 to TRBJ2-1; TRBD2 aligns across 7 bases. V lost 4 bases and J lost 3; bases outside the gene matches: 0. Per germline, CDR1 SQVTM and CDR2 ANQGSEA. CDR3 length equals 12 residues. The CDR3 loop is CSVGEGYNEQFF. In DNA form, the CDR3 reads TGCAGCGTTGGGGAGGGCTACAATGAGCAGTTCTTC.

This clone was counted a few times. The chain joins TRBV7-2 to TRBJ1-3; 8 positions match TRBD1. The CDR3 sequence is 15 residues long. Germline V gene lookup returns CDR1 SGHTA and CDR2 FQGNSA. Trimming removed 6 bases from V and 2 bases from J; junction bases left unmatched: 6. The CDR3 spells CASRQGGGPGNTIYF. For the CDR3, the DNA is TGTGCCAGCAGACAGGGGGGCGGTCCTGGAAACACCATATATTTT.

V gene TRBV5-6 combines with J gene TRBJ2-3; TRBD1 agrees at 7 bases. Per germline, CDR1 SGHDT and CDR2 YYEEEE. This CDR3 is 17 amino acids long. Trimming removed 3 bases from V and 2 bases from J; junction bases left unmatched: 12. The CDR3 here is CASSWVEGAYYTDTQYF. For the CDR3, the DNA is TGTGCCAGCAGCTGGGTCGAGGGGGCGTATTACACAGATACGCAGTATTTT.

CDR3 sequence (DNA): TGTGCCAGCTCACCAGGGAACAGGAGACTTAATGAAAAACTGTTTTTT. Encoded protein: CASSPGNRRLNEKLFF. The chain joins TRBV18 to TRBJ1-4; the D gene is possibly TRBD1 (5 bases). Trimming took off 2 bases at V and 4 bases at J, with 14 bases between the two ends. CDR3 length: 16 residues. Germline loops: CDR1 KGHSH, CDR2 LQKENI.

V usage is TRBV18 and J usage is TRBJ1-6, with 7 bases identical to TRBD1. CDR1 and CDR2 from the germline V gene are KGHSH and LQKENI. The V segment lost 8 bases and the J segment 10 bases; nucleotides outside the gene matches: 17. The CDR3 sequence is 16 residues long. CDR3 bases: TGTGCCAGCCTACAGGGTGGACAGGAGGCAGGATCACCCCTCCACTTT. Translation: CASLQGGQEAGSPLHF.

The chain uses TRBV19 and TRBJ1-2, with D perhaps matching TRBD1 (6 bases). Germline CDR1 reads LNHDA; CDR2 reads SQIVND (reference sequence). CDR3 length equals 18 residues. Trimming pared 5 bases from V and 3 bases from J, leaving 25 bases between. CDR3 in DNA: TGTGCCAGTAGTTTTTACCCATCTAGGACCGGGACACACTATGGCTACACCTTC. It codes for CASSFYPSRTGTHYGYTF.

CDR3 in amino acids: CASSRDLVYLNTEAFF. The CDR3 nucleotides read TGTGCCAGCAGTCGGGACTTAGTGTATCTGAACACTGAAGCTTTCTTT. The chain couples TRBV28 to TRBJ1-1, with D perhaps TRBD1 (5 bases). This CDR3 region has 16 residues. Germline CDR1 and CDR2: MDHEN and SYDVKM. V was cut by 5 bases and J by 0 bases, with 16 bases left in between. The full variable domain, with the rest looked up from reference TRBV28 and TRBJ1-1, is DVKVTQSSRYLVKRTGEKVFLECVQDMDHENMFWYRQDPGLGLRLIYFSYDVKMKEKGDIPEGYSVSREKKERFSLILESASTNQTSMYLCASSRDLVYLNTEAFFGQGTRLTVV.

The chain is built from TRBV7-8 and TRBJ1-2, with TRBD1 matching over 7 bases. Germline trimming cut 0 bases from V and 4 bases from J; bases unmatched to any gene: 5. The V gene's germline CDR1 is SGHVS and CDR2 FQNEAQ. The CDR3 is 15 amino acids. This CDR3 reads CASSLALAGGYGYTF. The CDR3, as DNA: TGTGCCAGCAGCTTAGCCTTGGCAGGGGGCTATGGCTACACCTTC.

The V call is TRBV28, the J call TRBJ2-2, with D tentatively TRBD2 (7 bases). The CDR3 extends over 15 amino acids. The germline gives CDR1 MDHEN, CDR2 SYDVKM. V was trimmed by 4 bases and J by 6 bases, leaving 15 bases between them. Here the CDR3 reads CASSSLWGGPGELFF. CDR3 coding DNA: TGTGCCAGCAGTTCCCTCTGGGGGGGCCCCGGGGAGCTGTTTTTT.

V usage is TRBV5-6 and J usage is TRBJ1-2, with 7 nucleotides matching TRBD1. Germline CDR1 and CDR2: SGHDT and YYEEEE. This CDR3 spans 14 amino acids. Unmatched junction bases numbered 9, after V lost 2 bases and J lost 8 bases. Here the CDR3 reads CASSFSARGKGYTF. DNA of the CDR3: TGTGCCAGCAGCTTCTCGGCCAGGGGGAAAGGCTACACCTTC.

V is TRBV28 and J is TRBJ2-2; 11 bases line up with TRBD2. The germline V gene encodes CDR1 MDHEN and CDR2 SYDVKM. The CDR3 is made up of 15 amino acids. J gave up 7 bases and V 6 bases, and 7 bases lay outside the gene matches. This CDR3 is CASRIAGGPGGELFF. The CDR3 nucleotides read TGTGCCAGCAGGATAGCGGGAGGGCCTGGCGGGGAGCTGTTTTTT. Variable domain in full (rest from reference TRBV28 and TRBJ2-2): DVKVTQSSRYLVKRTGEKVFLECVQDMDHENMFWYRQDPGLGLRLIYFSYDVKMKEKGDIPEGYSVSREKKERFSLILESASTNQTSMYLCASRIAGGPGGELFFGEGSRLTVL.

V usage is TRBV29-1 and J usage is TRBJ2-7; 8 bases line up with TRBD1. CDR3 length: 13 residues. The trim removed 5 bases at V and 1 base at J, leaving 4 bases unmatched. Germline assignment: CDR1 SQVTM and CDR2 ANQGSEA. In DNA form, the CDR3 reads TGCAGCGTTTTAACAGGGGGTTCCTACGAGCAGTACTTC. Its translation: CSVLTGGSYEQYF.

The genes are TRBV28 and TRBJ2-5; D not certain. Germline assignment: CDR1 MDHEN and CDR2 SYDVKM. V shed 1 base and J shed 0 bases, with 6 bases lying between them. CDR3 length equals 14 residues. CDR3 in DNA: TGTGCCAGCAGTTTATACCACTACCAAGAGACCCAGTACTTC. It is translated as CASSLYHYQETQYF.

This clone was recorded only once. This chain joins TRBV28 and TRBJ2-3; 11 nucleotides match TRBD2. Germline V gives CDR1 MDHEN, CDR2 SYDVKM. Trimming removed 2 bases from V and 1 base from J; junction bases left unmatched: 8. This CDR3 is built from 18 residues. CDR3 protein: CASSLGSLAGGGTDTQYF. The CDR3, as DNA: TGTGCCAGCAGTTTAGGGTCCCTAGCGGGAGGTGGCACAGATACGCAGTATTTT. The full variable domain, in which reference TRBV28 and TRBJ2-3 provide the parts outside the CDR3, is DVKVTQSSRYLVKRTGEKVFLECVQDMDHENMFWYRQDPGLGLRLIYFSYDVKMKEKGDIPEGYSVSREKKERFSLILESASTNQTSMYLCASSLGSLAGGGTDTQYFGPGTRLTVL.